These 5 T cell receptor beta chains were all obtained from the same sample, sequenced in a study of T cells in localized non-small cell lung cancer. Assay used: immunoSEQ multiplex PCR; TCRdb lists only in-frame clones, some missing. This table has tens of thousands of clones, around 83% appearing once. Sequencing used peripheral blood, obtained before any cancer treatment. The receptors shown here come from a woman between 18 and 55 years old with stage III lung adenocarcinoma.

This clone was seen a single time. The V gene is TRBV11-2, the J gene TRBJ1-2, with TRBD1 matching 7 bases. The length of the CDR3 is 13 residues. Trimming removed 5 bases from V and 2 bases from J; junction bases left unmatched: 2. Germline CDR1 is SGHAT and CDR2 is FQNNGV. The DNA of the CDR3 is TGTGCCAGCAGCCCGGGACAGAACTATGGCTACACCTTC. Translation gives CASSPGQNYGYTF.

The chain's CDR3 is CASSIGLAGPRSNEQFF. The CDR3 DNA sequence: TGTGCCAGTAGTATAGGACTAGCGGGCCCACGGAGCAATGAGCAGTTCTTC. The rearrangement uses TRBV19 and TRBJ2-1, with 10 nucleotides matching TRBD2. This CDR3 has 17 amino acids. CDR1 and CDR2 from the germline V gene are LNHDA and SQIVND (reference sequence). With 1 base clipped from V and 6 bases from J, the junction kept 9 bases outside the gene matches.

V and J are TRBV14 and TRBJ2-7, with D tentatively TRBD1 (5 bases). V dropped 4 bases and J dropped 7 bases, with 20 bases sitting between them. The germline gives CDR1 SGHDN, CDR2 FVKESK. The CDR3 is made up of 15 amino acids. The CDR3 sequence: CASSRSGLGLGEQYF. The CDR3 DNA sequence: TGTGCCAGCAGCCGATCTGGGCTGGGGCTAGGAGAGCAGTACTTC.

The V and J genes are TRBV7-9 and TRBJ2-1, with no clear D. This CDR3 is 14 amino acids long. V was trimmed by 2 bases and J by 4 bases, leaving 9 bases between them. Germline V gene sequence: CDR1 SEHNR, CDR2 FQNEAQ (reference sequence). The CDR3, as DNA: TGTGCCAGCAGCTTAAGTGGGCCTTACAATGAGCAGTTCTTC. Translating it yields CASSLSGPYNEQFF.

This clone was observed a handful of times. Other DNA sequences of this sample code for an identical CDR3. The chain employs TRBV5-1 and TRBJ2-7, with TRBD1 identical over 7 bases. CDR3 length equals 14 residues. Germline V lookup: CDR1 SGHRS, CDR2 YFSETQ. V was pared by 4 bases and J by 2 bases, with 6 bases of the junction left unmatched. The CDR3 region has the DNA TGCGCCAGCAGCCTTACCGGGACAGCCTACGAGCAGTACTTC. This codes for CASSLTGTAYEQYF.